Following are 4 T cell receptor beta chains from one sample sequenced in a study of CD8+CD57+ T cells in acquired aplastic anemia. Patients sequenced had flow cytometry evidence of CD8+CD57+ cell expansion. Genomic DNA templated the TCR beta VDJ and CDR3 profiling. TCRdb re-derived calls from the reads in MiXCR, one entry per CDR3 protein. The sample has 150,000 or so distinct CDR3 sequences, roughly 48% seen once. Sequenced input: sorted CD4+, CD8+, or CD8+CD57+ T cells (not recorded which) from PBMCs. The receptors derive from a human donor with aplastic anemia.

This clonotype was counted many times. The chain couples TRBV2 to TRBJ2-2; D possibly corresponds to TRBD2 (5 bases). The CDR3 loop spans 15 amino acids. Germline V gene sequence: CDR1 SNHLY, CDR2 FYNNEI. Trimming pared 2 bases from V and 2 bases from J, leaving 9 bases between. The DNA for the CDR3 is TGTGCCAGCAGTGAACAGCGGCTCAACACCGGGGAGCTGTTTTTT. Its translation is CASSEQRLNTGELFF.

The sample holds many counts of this clonotype. The chain uses TRBV2 and TRBJ1-5; D unresolved. Per the germline V gene, CDR1 is SNHLY and CDR2 is FYNNEI. With 3 bases removed from V and 1 base from J, the gap between germline ends came to 10 bases. There are 15 residues in the CDR3. CDR3 nucleotides: TGTGCCAGCAGTGATTCAGGCCTAAGCAATCAGCCCCAGCATTTT. As protein: CASSDSGLSNQPQHF.

The V call is TRBV7-9, the J call TRBJ1-5; D gene ambiguous. The V end lost 3 bases, the J end lost 5 bases, and 8 bases lay between the germline ends. Germline V gives CDR1 SEHNR, CDR2 FQNEAQ (reference sequence). There are 13 residues in the CDR3. CDR3 DNA sequence: TGTGCCAGCAGCTTGAAGTGGGATCAGCCCCAGCATTTT. Its translation: CASSLKWDQPQHF.

This clonotype has only a few counts. V gene TRBV12-3 or TRBV12-4 combines with J gene TRBJ1-3, with 9 bases aligning to TRBD1. Trimming at V came to 5 bases and at J to 4 bases, leaving 6 bases not matched to a gene. There are 15 residues in the CDR3. The CDR3 bases are TGTGCCAGCAGTCAACAGGGGGCGGCGGGAAACACCATATATTTT. Translated, it gives CASSQQGAAGNTIYF.